Listed here is a single T cell receptor beta chain. V was shortened by 7 bases and J by 3 bases, with 20 bases between the two germline ends. In germline, CDR1 is SQVTM, CDR2 ANQGSEA. The CDR3 is 15 residues long. This sample is drawn from a study of OX40 agonist ivuxolimab in advanced cancers. The wider study: Earlier anti-PD-1, anti-PD-L1 or anti-CTLA-4 therapy was permitted; less than 50% had received some.

Clones were read by immunoSEQ multiplex PCR, and TCRdb kept only the in-frame ones, dropping some. The sample yields approximately 94,000 clones, around 91% seen once. Autoimmune disease history or systemic immunosuppression disqualified patients. V gene TRBV29-1 combines with J gene TRBJ2-3; D is uncertain. This sequence originates from an adult with an advanced solid tumor such as melanoma, head and neck, liver or kidney cancer. The material sequenced was CD4+ or CD8+ T cells sorted from blood, taken in a trial of the OX40 agonist ivuxolimab. This CDR3 is CSAALPGGVTDTQYF. The DNA for the CDR3 is TGCAGCGCCGCTCTTCCTGGTGGCGTAACAGATACGCAGTATTTT.